This TCR beta chain was profiled in a study of cytomegalovirus exposure and HLA in healthy donors. Study summary: The approximately 120 million unique TCR beta sequences, from roughly 170 million T cells, were found by an earlier analysis. In an early release, HLA-typed donors contributed approximately 82 million unique TCR sequences.

This CDR3 is 13 amino acids long. The junction had 6 bases not matched to a gene; V was cut back by 7 bases and J by 7 bases. The V gene's germline CDR1 is SQVTM and CDR2 ANQGSEA. This clone was recorded once. What it binds is not known. Whole-study findings and limits: As a later analysis revealed, the rate of TCR association differed by HLA locus, with DRB1 most and HLA-C fewest.

Both 60 Vbeta primers and 13 Jbeta primers went into the PCR. Only in-frame clones appear in the TCRdb table, and some are missing; sequencing was by immunoSEQ multiplex PCR. The data hold around 120,000 clones, with roughly 72% observed a single time. V usage is TRBV29-1 and J usage is TRBJ1-4; 10 bases map to TRBD1. Source material: PBMCs. This clonotype was sampled from a woman aged 45-59 years in good health and CMV-seronegative. The CDR3 nucleotides read TGCAGCGCCCGACAGGGGGCCAGTGAAAAACTGTTTTTT. Translated, it gives CSARQGASEKLFF.